The following is a TCR beta chain sequence with its context. Its antigen is unknown. The patients who served as multiple sclerosis controls were treatment-naive and had stable or active relapsing-remitting disease that fulfilled the revised McDonald criteria. TEMRA cells underwent FACS enrichment and CD8+ and CD4+ T cells underwent negative isolation. The data belong to a study of CD8 T cells in Susac syndrome. General study findings and limits: The study recognized that the number of individuals in its TCR sequencing and HLA analysis was relatively small.

The CDR3 spans 15 residues. V dropped 8 bases and J dropped 4 bases, with 15 bases sitting between them. Germline V gene data show CDR1 as MDHEN and CDR2 as SYDVKM. RNA was extracted with the RNeasy kit, and a quantity of about 0.45 to 1 ug was reverse transcribed using random hexamers. TCRdb fed the immunoSEQ multiplex PCR reads into MiXCR, producing one record per CDR3 protein. Of 100,000 to 150,000 distinct CDR3 sequences in the sample, around 92% were seen once. Sequencing input: CD4+ T cells from PBMCs. This chain uses TRBV28 with TRBJ2-6; the D gene could be TRBD1 or TRBD2 (5 bases each). This TCR came from a human donor with multiple sclerosis. CDR3 sequence reads: CASGSGGSGANVLTF. The CDR3 bases are TGTGCCAGCGGATCTGGGGGTTCCGGGGCCAACGTCCTGACTTTC.